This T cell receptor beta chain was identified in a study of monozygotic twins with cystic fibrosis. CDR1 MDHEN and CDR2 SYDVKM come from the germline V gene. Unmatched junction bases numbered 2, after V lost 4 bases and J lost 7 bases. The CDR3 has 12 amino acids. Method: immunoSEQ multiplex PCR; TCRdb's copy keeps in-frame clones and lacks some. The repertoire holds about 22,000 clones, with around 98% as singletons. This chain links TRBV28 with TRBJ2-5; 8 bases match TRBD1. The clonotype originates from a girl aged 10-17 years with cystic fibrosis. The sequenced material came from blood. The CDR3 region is CASSSGGGTQYF. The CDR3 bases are TGTGCCAGCAGTTCAGGGGGCGGGACCCAGTACTTC.